This TCR beta chain originates from a study of human T cells and chemical hapten exposure. Findings and caveats of the study: The study found that DPC sensitization did not change TCRs above 1 in 1000 frequency.

From germline, CDR1 is MNHNY and CDR2 SVGAGI (reference sequence). The CDR3 contains 13 residues. V lost 3 bases and J 4 bases, leaving 9 bases between the germline ends. In the library, unique molecular identifiers were attached to individual cDNA molecules. One entry per CDR3 protein, called by TCRdb with MiXCR from the 5' RACE reads. Of about 120,000 distinct CDR3 sequences listed, approximately 19% were seen once; the top ten hold around 2.7%. In regard to this clonotype: Its antigen is not known.

Researchers extracted total RNA from unfractionated whole blood. The chain combines TRBV6-6 with TRBJ2-5; D remains unclear. The sequence came from a human donor in good health. Written as DNA, the CDR3 is TGTGCCAGCAGTTATCGAGACGGAGAGACCCAGTACTTC. Its protein is CASSYRDGETQYF.